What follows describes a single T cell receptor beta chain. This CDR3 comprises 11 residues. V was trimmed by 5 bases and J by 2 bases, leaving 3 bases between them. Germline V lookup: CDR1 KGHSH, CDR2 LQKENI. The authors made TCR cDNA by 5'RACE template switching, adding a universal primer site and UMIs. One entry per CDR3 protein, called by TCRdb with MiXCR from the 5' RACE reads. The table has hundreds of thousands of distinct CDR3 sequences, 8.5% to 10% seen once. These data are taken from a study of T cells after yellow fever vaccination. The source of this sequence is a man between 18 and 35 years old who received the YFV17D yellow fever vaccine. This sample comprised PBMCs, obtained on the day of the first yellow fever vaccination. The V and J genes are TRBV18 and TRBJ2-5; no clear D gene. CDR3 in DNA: TGTGCCAGCTCAGGACAAGAGACCCAGTACTTC. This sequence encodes CASSGQETQYF.